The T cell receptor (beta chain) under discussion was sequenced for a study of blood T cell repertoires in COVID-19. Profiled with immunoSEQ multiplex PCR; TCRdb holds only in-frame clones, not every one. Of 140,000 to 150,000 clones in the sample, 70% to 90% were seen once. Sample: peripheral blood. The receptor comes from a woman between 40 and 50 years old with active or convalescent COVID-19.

In DNA, the CDR3 is TGCGCCAGCAGGACTACGGACAGGCAGAACACTGAAGCTTTCTTT. Its protein product is CASRTTDRQNTEAFF. The V gene is TRBV5-1, the J gene TRBJ1-1; 7 positions match TRBD1. Germline CDR1 is SGHRS and CDR2 is YFSETQ. The CDR3 runs 15 residues. V lost 5 bases to trimming and J lost 1 base; unmatched junction nucleotides: 8.